This T cell receptor beta chain was recorded in a study of cytomegalovirus exposure and HLA in healthy donors. General study results and limits: Sequence variants that were highly shared formed a cluster that was likely a sequencing artifact. Clonal expansion was found to be greater in HLA-associated TCR beta chains than in equally common others in a later analysis.

On this clone itself: Its specificity is not known.

The germline gives CDR1 MGHRA, CDR2 YSYEKL. The CDR3 length is 19 residues. Trimming took 4 bases from V and 1 from J; bases not matched to a gene: 18. PCR involved 60 Vbeta and 13 Jbeta primers. The data were produced by immunoSEQ multiplex PCR, yet TCRdb's version contains in-frame clones alone and is incomplete. The sample has roughly 230,000 clones, about 77% seen once; the top ten hold around 0.45%. Sequences were obtained from PBMCs. The chain employs TRBV4-1 and TRBJ1-2; 7 bases align to TRBD1. The source is a boy under 18 in good health and CMV-seronegative. For the CDR3, the DNA is TGCGCCAGCAGCCGCATCACCGCGAGACAGGGCGCCCTTAACTATGGCTACACCTTC. It yields the protein CASSRITARQGALNYGYTF.